Listed below are T cell receptor beta chains from one sample, sequenced in a study of cytomegalovirus exposure and HLA in healthy donors. Sequencing was performed with immunoSEQ multiplex PCR; in TCRdb, only in-frame clones are kept and a portion is missing. The repertoire holds 200,000 to 250,000 clones, with approximately 78% as singletons. Sequencing was carried out using PBMCs. The receptor source for this set is a woman aged 40 to 50 in good health and CMV-seronegative. Each CDR3 is given with its conserved first and last residue. A D gene is named only where the DNA matches it firmly. Rows give clone size only sometimes, using once, few, many, or a class for an expanded clone.

V	size	J	D	DNA	CDR3
TRBV18	.	TRBJ2-3	.	TGTGCCAGCTCACCCGGGATCTTCACAGATACGCAGTATTTT	CASSPGIFTDTQYF
TRBV4-2	.	TRBJ2-1	TRBD2	TGTGCCAGCAGCCAAGAACTAGCGGGAGGGTACAATGAGCAGTTCTTC	CASSQELAGGYNEQFF
TRBV9	.	TRBJ2-3	.	TGTGCCAGCAGCGTCCTCCTAAGCGCAGATACGCAGTATTTT	CASSVLLSADTQYF
TRBV19	.	TRBJ1-1	.	TGTGCCAGTAGTGTACTAAACACTGAAGCTTTCTTT	CASSVLNTEAFF
TRBV9	.	TRBJ1-2	TRBD1	TGTGCCAGCAGCGAACTACAGGGGGACCCATATGGCTACACCTTC	CASSELQGDPYGYTF
TRBV7-9	few	TRBJ2-5	TRBD1	TGTGCCAGCAGCTTAGCGTATCGGACAGGGATGTTCCAAGAGACCCAGTACTTC	CASSLAYRTGMFQETQYF
TRBV18	.	TRBJ2-6	.	TGTGCCAGCTCATCACAGGCCCCTAGTGGGGCCAACGTCCTGACTTTC	CASSSQAPSGANVLTF
TRBV29-1	.	TRBJ2-7	.	TGCAGCGTACGGCGGGACTCCTACGAGCAGTACTTC	CSVRRDSYEQYF
TRBV5-1	.	TRBJ2-1	TRBD2	TGCGCCAGCAGCTCGTCTCCCAGTTTAGCGGGGTACAATGAGCAGTTCTTC	CASSSSPSLAGYNEQFF
TRBV15	.	TRBJ2-5	TRBD2	TGTGCCACCAGCAGAGACTTAGCGGGAGGGGAGACCCAGTACTTC	CATSRDLAGGETQYF
TRBV5-4	.	TRBJ2-7	TRBD2	TGTGCCAGCAGCCTAGGACTAGCGGACGAGCAGTACTTC	CASSLGLADEQYF
TRBV5-1	few	TRBJ1-2	.	TGCGCCAGCAGCTTGTATGGGGGCGCGGATGGCTACACCTTC	CASSLYGGADGYTF
TRBV5-6	.	TRBJ2-5	TRBD1	TGTGCCAGCAGCTTGGGTGGGGCAGGGGGCCCTGAAGAGACCCAGTACTTC	CASSLGGAGGPEETQYF
TRBV9	.	TRBJ2-6	.	TGTGCCAGCAGCGTAGGGGGGCGGCCTGGGGCCAACGTCCTGACTTTC	CASSVGGRPGANVLTF
TRBV30	.	TRBJ1-2	TRBD1	TGTGCCTGGAGGGCCGGGACAGGGAATAACTATGGCTACACCTTC	CAWRAGTGNNYGYTF
TRBV30	.	TRBJ1-4	TRBD1	TGTGCCTGGGAGGACCTAAGGGACAGATATAATGAAAAACTGTTTTTT	CAWEDLRDRYNEKLFF
TRBV5-1	.	TRBJ2-3	.	TGCGCCAGCAGCACCGGGACTGGATGGGATACGCAGTATTTT	CASSTGTGWDTQYF
TRBV10-2	.	TRBJ2-2	TRBD2	TGCGCCAGCAAAAAGACTAGCGGTAACACCGGGGAGCTGTTTTTT	CASKKTSGNTGELFF
TRBV30	.	TRBJ2-2	.	TGTGCCTGGAGAGGACAGTCCACCGGGGAGCTGTTTTTT	CAWRGQSTGELFF
TRBV2	.	TRBJ1-4	.	TGTGCCAGCAGTGACAAAGAGGGAGTTGAAAAACTGTTTTTT	CASSDKEGVEKLFF
TRBV28	.	TRBJ2-1	TRBD2	TGTGCCAGCAGTTCCAGACTAGCCGGGGATGAGCAGTTCTTC	CASSSRLAGDEQFF
TRBV27	.	TRBJ1-4	.	TGTGCCAGCAGTTTAATAACAGGGAATGAAAAACTGTTTTTT	CASSLITGNEKLFF
TRBV6-4	.	TRBJ2-5	.	TGTGCCAGCAGTCACGGGACTCCCAGCGAGGAGACCCAGTACTTC	CASSHGTPSEETQYF
TRBV5-4	.	TRBJ1-4	.	TGTGCCAGCAGCTTGGCGACAGGAGCTGATGAAAAACTGTTTTTT	CASSLATGADEKLFF
TRBV2	.	TRBJ2-7	TRBD1	TGTGCCAGCAGTGGCGGGACAGGGGGACTTTACGAGCAGTACTTC	CASSGGTGGLYEQYF
TRBV5-1	.	TRBJ2-7	.	TGCGCCAGCAAGAGAACAGAGTCCTACGAGCAGTACTTC	CASKRTESYEQYF
TRBV6-1	few	TRBJ2-7	.	TGTGCCAGCAGTGAAGCCTTTGTTGGAACTAGTGGATCCTACGAGCAGTACTTC	CASSEAFVGTSGSYEQYF
TRBV19	.	TRBJ2-1	TRBD2	TGTGCCAGCACTGAGGGCCTAGCGGGGGTAAATGAGCAGTTCTTC	CASTEGLAGVNEQFF
TRBV6-5	.	TRBJ1-2	TRBD1	TGTGCCAGCTCAGGGACAGGGGGCTTCTATGGCTACACCTTC	CASSGTGGFYGYTF
TRBV7-9	.	TRBJ1-5	.	TGTGCCAGCAGCTTAGGAACAGGGTACCAGCCCCAGCATTTT	CASSLGTGYQPQHF
TRBV19	.	TRBJ1-1	TRBD1	TGTGCCAGTAGCCATGGACAGGTGAACGCTGAAGCTTTCTTT	CASSHGQVNAEAFF
TRBV5-1	.	TRBJ2-5	TRBD2	TGCGCCAGCAGCCCAACGTCGGGAGGGCTACAAGAGACCCAGTACTTC	CASSPTSGGLQETQYF
TRBV9	.	TRBJ2-5	TRBD2	TGTGCCAGCAGTCCAGCGGGAGGGCTGGGAGAGACCCAGTACTTC	CASSPAGGLGETQYF
TRBV30	.	TRBJ2-3	.	TGTGCCTGGAGTGAAGCCCCGATGTCTACGCAGTATTTT	CAWSEAPMSTQYF
TRBV4-1	.	TRBJ1-1	.	TGCGCCAGCAGCCCCGGGTGGGTTAACACTGAAGCTTTCTTT	CASSPGWVNTEAFF
TRBV2	.	TRBJ1-5	.	TGTGCCAGCAGTGGGCTACAGGGAACTGGCAATCAGCCCCAGCATTTT	CASSGLQGTGNQPQHF
TRBV7-9	once	TRBJ1-2	.	TGTGCCAGCAGTTCGACAAGTGGCTACACCTTC	CASSSTSGYTF
TRBV18	once	TRBJ1-1	.	TGTGCCAGCTCACCGGCAGGGCTGCTGATGAACACTGAAGCTTTCTTT	CASSPAGLLMNTEAFF
TRBV7-7	.	TRBJ2-5	.	TGTGCCAGCAGCTTAGGGGGAGCGACCCAGTACTTC	CASSLGGATQYF
TRBV2	.	TRBJ2-7	.	TGTGCCAGCAGCTTTCAGGGAAAAAGCTCCTACGAGCAGTACTTC	CASSFQGKSSYEQYF
TRBV28	.	TRBJ1-5	TRBD1	TGTGCCAGCAGTTTATCCCCCACAGGGGGACCGAATCAGCCCCAGCATTTT	CASSLSPTGGPNQPQHF